One and the same sample provided the 31 T cell receptor beta chains below, sequenced in a study of type 1 regulatory T cells. These receptors lack a known antigen. TCRdb re-called the reads through MiXCR, storing one row per CDR3 protein. Of roughly 67,000 distinct CDR3 sequences in the sample, 63% are singletons; the top ten hold 7.6%. The material sequenced was cultured T cells, either the whole culture or a sorted T cell fraction (not recorded which). Subset meaning: Tr1-enriched cell product generated in vitro against host alloantigens. These receptors all stem from a human donor in good health.

This chain links TRBV3-1 with TRBJ2-1; D may be TRBD1 or TRBD2 (5 bases each). CDR3 length: 15 residues. From germline, CDR1 is LGHDT and CDR2 YNNKEL (reference sequence). Trimming cost V 6 bases and J 4 bases, with 16 bases left between them. The CDR3 nucleotides read TGTGCCAGCAGACCTACTAGTGGGGCTTACAATGAGCAGTTCTTC. It codes for CASRPTSGAYNEQFF.

DNA for the CDR3: TGTGCCAGCAGGGTGGAAAGAGGGCGGCCTGAAGCTTTCTTT. Translation gives CASRVERGRPEAFF. The chain links TRBV27 to TRBJ1-1; D is unclear. The V gene's germline CDR1 is MNHEY and CDR2 SMNVEV (reference sequence). This CDR3 is 14 amino acids long. V lost 6 bases and J 6 bases, leaving 17 bases between the germline ends.

This CDR3 is CASSLALSAGVKETQYF. CDR3 DNA: TGTGCCAGCAGCTTAGCGCTTTCGGCGGGAGTAAAAGAGACCCAGTACTTC. The chain joins TRBV7-9 to TRBJ2-5, with 7 nucleotides matching TRBD2. The V gene's germline CDR1 is SEHNR and CDR2 FQNEAQ (reference sequence). V lost 0 bases and J lost 3; bases outside the gene matches: 10. The CDR3 has 17 residues.

This chain joins TRBV7-6 and TRBJ2-7; 11 nucleotides agree with TRBD2. The length of the CDR3 is 16 residues. The germline V gene has CDR1 SGHVS and CDR2 FNYEAQ. V shed 1 base, J shed 4 bases, and the junction held 6 bases outside the gene matches. CDR3 sequence (DNA): TGTGCCAGCAGCTTAGTAGCGGGAGGGTCCTTTTACGAGCAGTACTTC. Protein: CASSLVAGGSFYEQYF.

The chain recombines TRBV10-3 with TRBJ2-3, with TRBD2 identical over 9 bases. Germline V gene sequence: CDR1 ENHRY, CDR2 SYGVKD. The CDR3 covers 16 residues. The J segment lost 1 base and the V segment lost 5 bases, leaving 7 bases of the junction unmatched. Here the CDR3 reads CAISSGTSWGTDTQYF. The CDR3 nucleotides are TGTGCCATCAGTTCAGGGACTAGCTGGGGCACAGATACGCAGTATTTT.

This chain links TRBV10-2 with TRBJ1-1; D perhaps matches TRBD1 (5 bases). From germline, CDR1 is WSHSY and CDR2 SAAADI. This CDR3 is built from 11 residues. Trimming shortened V by 4 bases and J by 8 bases, and 8 bases separated the two germline ends. The CDR3 nucleotides read TGCGCCAGCAGTGCGGGGGAGGAAGCTTTCTTT. It encodes CASSAGEEAFF.

This rearrangement joins TRBV27 to TRBJ1-4; D gene ambiguous. Trimming shortened V by 7 bases and J by 6 bases, and 15 bases separated the two germline ends. Germline V gene sequence: CDR1 MNHEY, CDR2 SMNVEV (reference sequence). The length of the CDR3 is 14 residues. The CDR3 loop is CASKERSRDEKLFF. CDR3 in DNA: TGTGCCAGCAAAGAGAGGTCTCGGGATGAAAAACTGTTTTTT.

This clonotype turned up a few times. This rearrangement joins TRBV20-1 to TRBJ2-7; 10 bases are a match to TRBD2. J was trimmed by 4 bases and V by 3 bases; bases with no gene match: 9. The germline CDR1 and CDR2 sequences are DFQATT and SNEGSKA (reference sequence). This CDR3 has 15 amino acids. For the CDR3, the DNA is TGCAGTGCTAGGGCGACTAGCGGGCTACCTTACGAGCAGTACTTC. It encodes CSARATSGLPYEQYF.

The table lists this clonotype with a count of one. The rearrangement uses TRBV20-1 and TRBJ2-3, with unresolved D. The CDR3 runs to 15 residues. V shed 4 bases and J shed 0 bases, with 14 bases lying between them. In germline, CDR1 is DFQATT, CDR2 SNEGSKA (reference sequence). In nucleotides, the CDR3 is TGCAGTGCTACCGGCCTCCGCACTAGCACAGATACGCAGTATTTT. Translated: CSATGLRTSTDTQYF.

The chain carries TRBV20-1 and TRBJ1-1; TRBD1 matches 9 bases. The ends lost 2 bases at V and 3 bases at J; junction bases unmatched: 10. This CDR3 is built from 16 residues. The V gene's germline CDR1 is DFQATT and CDR2 SNEGSKA (reference sequence). The CDR3 sequence is CSARRSPRTGDTEAFF. The CDR3 nucleotides are TGCAGTGCTAGACGGTCGCCAAGGACAGGGGACACTGAAGCTTTCTTT.

V is TRBV7-6 and J is TRBJ2-1; D perhaps matches TRBD2 (7 bases). The CDR3 runs to 17 residues. Germline lookup yields CDR1 SGHVS and CDR2 FNYEAQ. Trimming removed 2 bases at V and 0 bases at J, with 14 bases between. The CDR3 region is CASSLRGEGGSYNEQFF. CDR3 bases: TGTGCCAGCAGCTTACGAGGGGAGGGGGGCTCCTACAATGAGCAGTTCTTC. The complete variable domain, with remaining parts taken from reference TRBV7-6 and TRBJ2-1, reads GAGVSQSPRYKVTKRGQDVALRCDPISGHVSLYWYRQALGQGPEFLTYFNYEAQQDKSGLPNDRFSAERPEGSISTLTIQRTEQRDSAMYRCASSLRGEGGSYNEQFFGPGTRLTVL.

CDR3: CASSLPAGGLVGELFF. Here the CDR3 DNA reads TGTGCCAGCAGTTTACCAGCGGGAGGGCTCGTCGGGGAGCTGTTTTTT. The V gene is TRBV6-5, the J gene TRBJ2-2; 10 nucleotides agree with TRBD2. Germline V gives CDR1 MNHEY, CDR2 SVGAGI. Trimming cost V 4 bases and J 7 bases; bases outside gene matches: 9. This CDR3 is 16 amino acids long.

On this clonotype: A read error may account for a junction end that differs from germline. This rearrangement joins TRBV4-2 to TRBJ2-7; D is uncertain. The CDR3 length is 14 residues. Germline values: CDR1 LGHNA, CDR2 YNFKEQ. Here the CDR3 reads CTSSQDRAVYEQYF. The DNA of the CDR3 is TGTACCAGCAGCCAAGATCGAGCAGTCTACGAGCAGTACTTC.

This clonotype turned up a few times. This chain connects TRBV20-1 to TRBJ2-3; possible D gene TRBD2, 5 bases. V was cut by 0 bases and J by 7 bases, with 14 bases left in between. Germline V gene data show CDR1 as DFQATT and CDR2 as SNEGSKA (reference sequence). The CDR3 is 14 amino acids. The DNA of the CDR3 is TGCAGTGCTAGAGATCCTACCGGCGGGTATACGCAGTATTTT. Residues: CSARDPTGGYTQYF.

V usage is TRBV25-1 and J usage is TRBJ1-1; perhaps TRBD1 as D (6 bases). With 0 bases removed from V and 5 bases from J, the gap between germline ends came to 10 bases. Per the germline V gene, CDR1 is MGHDK and CDR2 is SYGVNS. This CDR3 is built from 14 residues. DNA of the CDR3: TGTGCCAGCAGTGAATATGGGGGCGCTACTGAAGCTTTCTTT. Translated: CASSEYGGATEAFF.

The chain has TRBV27 and TRBJ2-7; 9 positions match TRBD2. CDR1 MNHEY and CDR2 SMNVEV come from the germline V gene (reference sequence). The CDR3 is 18 amino acids. V gave up 4 bases and J gave up 6 bases; unmatched junction bases: 19. The CDR3 spells CASSSIGGWGSGRSEQYF. CDR3 sequence (DNA): TGTGCCAGCAGTTCCATAGGGGGCTGGGGTAGCGGGAGATCCGAGCAGTACTTC.

The chain links TRBV2 to TRBJ2-3; tentatively, D is TRBD2 (5 bases). Trimming shortened V by 8 bases and J by 0 bases, and 12 bases separated the two germline ends. The CDR3 extends over 14 amino acids. Germline V gene sequence: CDR1 SNHLY, CDR2 FYNNEI. As DNA, the CDR3 is TGTGCCAGCCAAGAGGGCTGGAGCACAGATACGCAGTATTTT. This sequence encodes CASQEGWSTDTQYF.

This clonotype was seen only once. This sequence joins TRBV5-5 and TRBJ2-7, with TRBD1 as a possible D gene (6 bases). V lost 1 base and J 2 bases, leaving 16 bases between the germline ends. Germline-derived CDR1 and CDR2 are SGHKS and YYEKEE (reference sequence). The length of the CDR3 is 16 residues. The CDR3 nucleotides read TGTGCCAGCAGCTTGCAACAGGGCTCTCCGACCTACGAGCAGTACTTC. The encoded protein is CASSLQQGSPTYEQYF.

This clonotype was picked up a small number of times. The rearrangement links TRBV4-2 to TRBJ2-7; D might be TRBD2 (5 bases). The CDR3 runs 14 residues. The ends were cut back, 1 base at V and 2 bases at J, with 9 bases in the middle. CDR1 and CDR2 (germline): LGHNA, YNFKEQ. CDR3 sequence (DNA): TGTGCCAGCAGCCAAGTAGAGGGTACCTACGAGCAGTACTTC. It yields the protein CASSQVEGTYEQYF.

The genes are TRBV6-5 and TRBJ2-2; D may be TRBD1 (5 bases). Per the germline V gene, CDR1 is MNHEY and CDR2 is SVGAGI. Trimming shortened V by 8 bases and J by 0 bases, and 13 bases separated the two germline ends. The CDR3 covers 15 residues. Here the CDR3 DNA reads TGTGCCAGCCCCATCCGACAGCCGAACACCGGGGAGCTGTTTTTT. This gives the protein CASPIRQPNTGELFF.

This clonotype has just one count. The rearrangement uses TRBV7-9 and TRBJ2-3; no clear D. Germline V gene data show CDR1 as SEHNR and CDR2 as FQNEAQ (reference sequence). Trimming cost V 2 bases and J 6 bases, with 12 bases left between them. The CDR3 length is 14 residues. The CDR3 DNA reads as TGTGCCAGCAGCTTATATCAGGAGCTGGATACGCAGTATTTT. Translated: CASSLYQELDTQYF.

This clonotype was detected only once. The chain carries TRBV5-4 and TRBJ2-3; D is ambiguous. CDR1 and CDR2 (germline): SGHNT, YYREEE (reference sequence). The CDR3 totals 14 residues. V was trimmed by 4 bases and J by 2 bases, leaving 11 bases between them. CDR3 nucleotide sequence: TGTGCCAGCAGCCCGGCACAGTACACAGATACGCAGTATTTT. This translates into CASSPAQYTDTQYF.

The rearrangement joins TRBV6-1 to TRBJ2-1; D possibly corresponds to TRBD2 (6 bases). CDR1 is MNHNS, CDR2 SASEGT, per germline. Trimming took 4 bases from V and 7 from J, leaving 11 bases between them. CDR3 length: 13 residues. The CDR3 nucleotides read TGTGCCAGCAGTGTGGGAGGTACAAATGAGCAGTTCTTC. As protein: CASSVGGTNEQFF.

The CDR3 reads CASSRENNEQFF. The CDR3 bases are TGCGCCAGCAGCCGCGAGAACAATGAGCAGTTCTTC. The chain joins TRBV4-1 to TRBJ2-1; no definite D call. The CDR3 runs 12 residues. Germline loops: CDR1 MGHRA, CDR2 YSYEKL. V was pared by 4 bases and J by 5 bases, with 6 bases between.

The chain couples TRBV25-1 to TRBJ1-1; 7 nucleotides align to TRBD1. The CDR3 runs 14 residues. V lost 4 bases to trimming and J lost 3 bases; unmatched junction nucleotides: 5. Germline V gives CDR1 MGHDK, CDR2 SYGVNS. The CDR3 sequence: CASSVQGKDTEAFF. The CDR3 DNA follows: TGTGCCAGCAGTGTACAGGGGAAGGACACTGAAGCTTTCTTT.

The chain carries TRBV11-2 and TRBJ2-3, with 7 bases that match TRBD2. Germline values: CDR1 SGHAT, CDR2 FQNNGV. CDR3 length equals 17 residues. V lost 2 bases to trimming and J lost 6 bases; unmatched junction nucleotides: 14. The CDR3 nucleotides are TGTGCCAGCAGCTTACGATCCCGGACTAGAGTTTCGGATACGCAGTATTTT. Amino acid sequence: CASSLRSRTRVSDTQYF.

The gene calls are TRBV27 and TRBJ2-2, with D possibly TRBD2 on 6 matching bases. V lost 4 bases to trimming and J lost 1 base, with 16 bases between them. From germline, CDR1 is MNHEY and CDR2 SMNVEV (reference sequence). The CDR3 consists of 17 residues. The CDR3 here is CASSSHLKGGNTGELFF. CDR3 DNA sequence: TGTGCCAGCAGTTCCCACCTCAAGGGAGGGAACACCGGGGAGCTGTTTTTT.

The chain joins TRBV11-2 to TRBJ2-5; 8 bases fit TRBD1. Germline assignment: CDR1 SGHAT and CDR2 FQNNGV. Unmatched junction bases numbered 8, after V lost 5 bases and J lost 3 bases. The CDR3 consists of 15 residues. CDR3 nucleotide sequence: TGTGCCAGCAGCAAACGGACAGGGACCGAAGAGACCCAGTACTTC. It yields the protein CASSKRTGTEETQYF.

On this clonotype itself: Being one base from a much bigger clone, this may be a read error. The CDR3 does not end in the conserved phenylalanine or tryptophan, so this is likely a read error. This rearrangement joins TRBV18 to TRBJ2-1; tentative D call: TRBD2 (5 bases). Between the trimmed V and J ends, which lost 6 bases and 5 bases, there was a span of 11 bases. The germline V gene has CDR1 KGHSH and CDR2 LQKENI. The CDR3 sequence is 13 residues long. CDR3 amino acids: CASSTKGDNEQFL. The DNA of the CDR3 is TGTGCCAGCTCTACAAAGGGAGACAATGAGCAGTTCTTA.

The chain is built from TRBV10-3 and TRBJ2-5; D may be TRBD1 or TRBD2 (5 bases each). V gave up 10 bases and J gave up 5 bases, with 11 bases separating them. The CDR3 has 11 residues. Looked up from germline, CDR1 is ENHRY and CDR2 is SYGVKD. This CDR3 reads CASAEGETQYF. The DNA for the CDR3 is TGTGCCAGCGCTGAGGGGGAGACCCAGTACTTC.

The V call is TRBV5-1, the J call TRBJ2-3; D might be TRBD2 (6 bases). CDR1 SGHRS and CDR2 YFSETQ come from the germline V gene. Trimming took off 0 bases at V and 1 base at J, with 9 bases between the two ends. The CDR3 covers 15 residues. DNA for the CDR3: TGCGCCAGCAGCTTGGTCCAGCGGGGCACAGATACGCAGTATTTT. This gives the protein CASSLVQRGTDTQYF. Looking up the rest from reference TRBV5-1 and TRBJ2-3 gives the full variable domain: KAGVTQTPRYLIKTRGQQVTLSCSPISGHRSVSWYQQTPGQGLQFLFEYFSETQRNKGNFPGRFSGRQFSNSRSEMNVSTLELGDSALYLCASSLVQRGTDTQYFGPGTRLTVL.